A single sample is the source of the 22 T cell receptor beta chains below, sequenced in a study of OX40 agonist ivuxolimab in advanced cancers. TCRdb's copy holds only in-frame clones and misses some; the assay was immunoSEQ multiplex PCR. The table lists 16,000 or so clones, approximately 86% of them singletons, with 3.5% to 4% in the top ten. The sequencing used CD4+ or CD8+ T cells sorted from blood, collected in a trial of the OX40 agonist ivuxolimab. The receptors stem from an adult with an advanced solid tumor such as melanoma, head and neck, liver or kidney cancer.

The chain has TRBV19 and TRBJ2-7, with 14 bases matching TRBD2. The CDR3 has 17 residues. V gave up 6 bases and J gave up 1 base; unmatched junction bases: 8. Germline-derived CDR1 and CDR2 are LNHDA and SQIVND (reference sequence). CDR3 sequence: CASSSGTSGSSSYEQYF. The CDR3 bases are TGTGCCAGTAGCTCCGGGACTAGCGGGAGTTCGTCCTACGAGCAGTACTTC.

The chain joins TRBV30 to TRBJ2-1; 11 bases map to TRBD2. Germline V gives CDR1 GTSNPN, CDR2 SVGIG (reference sequence). Trimming removed 0 bases from V and 3 bases from J; junction bases left unmatched: 4. The CDR3 consists of 16 residues. The CDR3 protein is CAWSVGLADFYNEQFF. The CDR3 coding sequence is TGTGCCTGGAGTGTGGGACTAGCGGATTTCTACAATGAGCAGTTCTTC.

The chain is built from TRBV5-6 and TRBJ2-7; the match to TRBD1 covers 11 bases. The CDR3 loop spans 14 amino acids. V lost 8 bases and J lost 2; bases outside the gene matches: 6. Germline lookup yields CDR1 SGHDT and CDR2 YYEEEE. DNA for the CDR3: TGTGCCAGTTGTCCGGGACAGGGGGCCTACGAGCAGTACTTC. Translation gives CASCPGQGAYEQYF. Variable domain in full (rest from reference TRBV5-6 and TRBJ2-7): DAGVTQSPTHLIKTRGQQVTLRCSPKSGHDTVSWYQQALGQGPQFIFQYYEEEERQRGNFPDRFSGHQFPNYSSELNVNALLLGDSALYLCASCPGQGAYEQYFGPGTRLTVT.

The J gene is TRBJ2-6, the V gene TRBV6-1; 8 bases match TRBD1. The CDR3 totals 15 residues. The V segment lost 5 bases and the J segment 2 bases; nucleotides outside the gene matches: 2. Looked up from germline, CDR1 is MNHNS and CDR2 is SASEGT. As DNA, the CDR3 is TGTGCCAGCAGTCCGGACAGGGCTGGGGCCAACGTCCTGACTTTC. It yields the protein CASSPDRAGANVLTF.

V and J are TRBV5-6 and TRBJ2-4, with D perhaps TRBD1 (6 bases). V lost 4 bases to trimming and J lost 4 bases, with 9 bases between them. In germline, CDR1 is SGHDT, CDR2 YYEEEE. The CDR3 spans 13 residues. The CDR3 nucleotides are TGTGCCAGCAGCCGAGGGGGTAAAAACATTCAGTACTTC. This translates into CASSRGGKNIQYF. Variable domain in full (rest from reference TRBV5-6 and TRBJ2-4): DAGVTQSPTHLIKTRGQQVTLRCSPKSGHDTVSWYQQALGQGPQFIFQYYEEEERQRGNFPDRFSGHQFPNYSSELNVNALLLGDSALYLCASSRGGKNIQYFGAGTRLSVL.

The chain recombines TRBV7-8 with TRBJ2-2; TRBD1 or TRBD2 may be the D gene (5 bases each). Trimming shortened V by 5 bases and J by 5 bases, and 27 bases separated the two germline ends. CDR1 SGHVS and CDR2 FQNEAQ come from the germline V gene. The CDR3 is made up of 19 amino acids. The DNA of the CDR3 is TGTGCCAGCAGCCCCGTGCCCCCCCTCGAGGGGACCGTTACCGGGGAGCTGTTTTTT. This translates into CASSPVPPLEGTVTGELFF.

This chain links TRBV28 with TRBJ2-7; 8 positions agree with TRBD1. CDR3 length equals 13 residues. V lost 3 bases and J lost 9; bases outside the gene matches: 7. Germline values: CDR1 MDHEN, CDR2 SYDVKM. The CDR3 bases are TGTGCCAGCAGTTTCATGGCAGGGGGCTGGCAGTACTTC. Its translation: CASSFMAGGWQYF.

This chain uses TRBV4-1 with TRBJ2-3; D is unclear. Trimming removed 2 bases at V and 2 bases at J, with 5 bases between. Germline CDR1 MGHRA, CDR2 YSYEKL. This CDR3 has 13 amino acids. The CDR3 bases are TGCGCCAGCAGCCAAATGACCACAGATACGCAGTATTTT. This sequence encodes CASSQMTTDTQYF.

This clone occurred once. The rearrangement joins TRBV29-1 to TRBJ2-5, with D perhaps matching TRBD1 or TRBD2 (6 bases each). Germline V gives CDR1 SQVTM, CDR2 ANQGSEA. V was trimmed by 3 bases and J by 2 bases, leaving 16 bases between them. CDR3 length equals 15 residues. CDR3 protein: CSVDHGGAGQETQYF. The CDR3 DNA reads TGCAGCGTTGATCACGGGGGCGCGGGACAAGAGACCCAGTACTTC.

The count of this clone is one. The CDR3 DNA sequence: TGTGCCAGCAGCCTCGAATCTTATGGCTACACCTTC. Its translation: CASSLESYGYTF. The genes are TRBV11-1 and TRBJ1-2; D is uncertain. This CDR3 spans 12 amino acids. Germline lookup yields CDR1 SGHAT and CDR2 FQDESV (reference sequence). V gave up 5 bases and J gave up 5 bases, with 9 bases separating them.

The V and J genes are TRBV5-1 and TRBJ2-1; 9 bases are shared with TRBD2. CDR3 length: 15 residues. In germline, CDR1 is SGHRS, CDR2 YFSETQ. Trimming cost V 3 bases and J 4 bases; bases outside gene matches: 5. DNA of the CDR3: TGCGCCAGCAGCTCGCTGAGCGGGGGGTACAATGAGCAGTTCTTC. Residues: CASSSLSGGYNEQFF.

The V call is TRBV30, the J call TRBJ1-4; TRBD1 might be the D (5 bases). The CDR3 is 14 residues long. Trimming removed 5 bases from V and 3 bases from J, with 13 bases in between. Germline loops: CDR1 GTSNPN, CDR2 SVGIG (reference sequence). CDR3 protein: CAWDRGGANEKLFF. The CDR3 DNA reads as TGTGCCTGGGACCGGGGAGGGGCTAATGAAAAACTGTTTTTT.

J is TRBJ1-5 and V is TRBV19, with no clear D. This CDR3 has 15 residues. Trimming left V 9 bases short and J 0 bases short, with 15 bases between. The germline V gene has CDR1 LNHDA and CDR2 SQIVND (reference sequence). DNA for the CDR3: TGTGCCAGCTCATCGGTCCCCAATAGCAATCAGCCCCAGCATTTT. Translating gives CASSSVPNSNQPQHF.

V is TRBV28 and J is TRBJ2-1; possibly TRBD1 for D (6 bases). The CDR3 runs to 15 residues. Germline V CDR1 and CDR2: MDHEN, SYDVKM. V was clipped by 2 bases and J by 9 bases, with 17 bases between them. CDR3 coding DNA: TGTGCCAGCAGTTTAGTAGGGGGAAAAATAGGTGAGCAGTTCTTC. Protein sequence: CASSLVGGKIGEQFF.

The table lists this clone with a few counts. The chain links TRBV2 to TRBJ2-2; 7 bases map to TRBD2. The CDR3 runs to 15 residues. With V trimmed by 0 bases and J by 8 bases, 6 bases remained unmatched. Germline V gene sequence: CDR1 SNHLY, CDR2 FYNNEI. This chain's CDR3 is CASSEALRGSGELFF. CDR3 bases: TGTGCCAGCAGTGAAGCGCTGCGCGGGAGTGGGGAGCTGTTTTTT.

The chain combines TRBV11-3 with TRBJ2-2; D gene uncertain. CDR1 and CDR2 (germline): SGHNT, YENEEA. The CDR3 extends over 13 amino acids. Deletions cut 2 bases from V and 6 bases from J, with 7 bases between. The CDR3 sequence: CASSLNMAGELFF. In DNA, the CDR3 is TGTGCCAGCAGCTTAAACATGGCCGGGGAGCTGTTTTTT.

A single count supports this clone. The chain joins TRBV6-5 to TRBJ1-5, with 7 bases lining up with TRBD1. Germline V CDR1 and CDR2: MNHEY, SVGAGI. The CDR3 length is 15 residues. J gave up 4 bases and V 0 bases, and 3 bases lay outside the gene matches. The CDR3 spells CASSYSGTANQPQHF. Written as DNA, the CDR3 is TGTGCCAGCAGTTACTCCGGGACAGCTAATCAGCCCCAGCATTTT.

The chain couples TRBV2 to TRBJ1-5, with D possibly TRBD1 on 5 matching bases. CDR1 SNHLY and CDR2 FYNNEI come from the germline V gene. V was pared by 5 bases and J by 2 bases, with 10 bases between. This CDR3 has 14 residues. CDR3 region: CASSPMGGNQPQHF. The CDR3 DNA follows: TGTGCCAGCAGTCCCATGGGGGGCAATCAGCCCCAGCATTTT.

V usage is TRBV28 and J usage is TRBJ1-2, with no clear D. This CDR3 has 13 amino acids. Germline loops: CDR1 MDHEN, CDR2 SYDVKM. The germline V and J ends were trimmed by 2 bases and 4 bases, with 8 bases remaining between them. CDR3 bases: TGTGCCAGCAGTTTAGGTAACGGCTATGGCTACACCTTC. Its protein product is CASSLGNGYGYTF.

V is TRBV5-8 and J is TRBJ2-2; no firm D call. Germline values: CDR1 SGHTS, CDR2 YDEGEE. V was trimmed by 8 bases and J by 1 base, leaving 15 bases between them. The CDR3 sequence is 15 residues long. For the CDR3, the DNA is TGTGCCAGTCCCCGGCCTACGAAGAACACCGGGGAGCTGTTTTTT. Translated: CASPRPTKNTGELFF.

This clone was detected only once. J is TRBJ1-4 and V is TRBV5-1, with TRBD1 matching 7 bases. This CDR3 region has 15 residues. With 7 bases clipped from V and 5 bases from J, the junction kept 11 bases outside the gene matches. The germline V gene encodes CDR1 SGHRS and CDR2 YFSETQ. The CDR3 nucleotides read TGCGCCAGCGCTCAGTCCGGGACAGAAAATGAAAAACTGTTTTTT. Protein: CASAQSGTENEKLFF.

The chain uses TRBV18 and TRBJ1-1, with 7 bases that match TRBD1. The junction had 10 bases not matched to a gene; V was cut back by 6 bases and J by 6 bases. The CDR3 runs to 14 residues. Germline values: CDR1 KGHSH, CDR2 LQKENI. CDR3 bases: TGTGCCAGCTCGGGGGTAGGGGGCGCCCCTGAAGCTTTCTTT. This codes for CASSGVGGAPEAFF.